This TCR beta chain was retrieved from a study of T cell responses to AZD1222 COVID-19 vaccine. General study results and limits: Regions 160-218 and 743-854 dominated among vaccine-associated CD4 TCRs spanning spike.

Trimming stripped 4 bases from V and 6 bases from J, with 10 bases between. This CDR3 is built from 12 residues. Germline V gives CDR1 SQVTM, CDR2 ANQGSEA. Comments on this clone: Its target is unknown.

Sequencing was performed with immunoSEQ multiplex PCR; in TCRdb, only in-frame clones are kept and a portion is missing. Here the sample spans approximately 120,000 clones, about 90% being singletons. The input for sequencing was peripheral blood, taken on day 0 of AZD1222 vaccination. The TCR sequence derives from an adult in good health. The chain links TRBV29-1 to TRBJ2-1; D could derive from TRBD1 or TRBD2 (5 bases each). The CDR3 nucleotides read TGCAGCGTTGGGGGGTACGCCAATGAGCAGTTCTTC. Its translation is CSVGGYANEQFF.